This TCR beta chain was sequenced during a study of OX40 agonist ivuxolimab in advanced cancers. Study overall: Patients were treated with ivuxolimab, an agonistic anti-OX40 (CD134) antibody. Aged about 20 to 80 with a mean of around 60 years, they were less than 90% male.

Study-level points and caveats: Antigen specificity was not determined for the expanded peripheral T cells.

Only one count was recorded for this clone. Its antigen is not identified. Profiling relied on immunoSEQ multiplex PCR, and the TCRdb table lists in-frame clones only, not all of them. The sample lists tens of thousands of clones; about 91% were seen once. Here the sequenced sample was CD4+ or CD8+ T cells sorted from blood, taken in a trial of the OX40 agonist ivuxolimab. The sequence derives from an adult with an advanced solid tumor such as melanoma, head and neck, liver or kidney cancer.

The CDR3 protein is CATQDSFSYEQYF. CDR3 sequence (DNA): TGTGCCACCCAAGACAGTTTCTCCTACGAGCAGTACTTC. The V call is TRBV5-6, the J call TRBJ2-7; maybe TRBD1 (5 bases). CDR1 and CDR2 from the germline V gene are SGHDT and YYEEEE. The CDR3 sequence is 13 residues long. V was cut by 9 bases and J by 0 bases, with 13 bases left in between.